The 28 T cell receptor beta chains in this list originate from one sample, sequenced in a study of T cell responses to AZD1222 COVID-19 vaccine. Using immunoSEQ multiplex PCR, the repertoire was profiled, and TCRdb retains in-frame clones only, with some absent. The table records some 81,000 clones, around 84% of them present only once. Sequencing used peripheral blood, obtained 28 days after the second AZD1222 dose. These receptors all come from an adult who received the AZD1222 COVID-19 vaccine.

J is TRBJ2-7 and V is TRBV7-9; D remains unclear. CDR1 SEHNR and CDR2 FQNEAQ come from the germline V gene (reference sequence). CDR3 length: 14 amino acids. Trimming shortened V by 5 bases and J by 1 base, and 12 bases separated the two germline ends. CDR3 sequence: CASSPRWASYEQYF. DNA of the CDR3: TGTGCCAGCAGCCCCCGTTGGGCTTCCTACGAGCAGTACTTC. Together with reference TRBV7-9 and TRBJ2-7, the CDR3 gives the full variable domain: DTGVSQNPRHKITKRGQNVTFRCDPISEHNRLYWYRQTLGQGPEFLTYFQNEAQLEKSRLLSDRFSAERPKGSFSTLEIQRTEQGDSAMYLCASSPRWASYEQYFGPGTRLTVT.

The chain links TRBV19 to TRBJ1-5, with unresolved D. The ends were cut back, 5 bases at V and 8 bases at J, with 16 bases in the middle. The CDR3 spans 14 residues. Per the germline V gene, CDR1 is LNHDA and CDR2 is SQIVND (reference sequence). CDR3 in DNA: TGTGCCAGTAGTGGTCCTTCTTACGGGGAGCCCCAGCATTTT. Its translation is CASSGPSYGEPQHF.

DNA of the CDR3: TGTGCCAGCAGCCCCGGGGCTAGCGGCACAGATACGCAGTATTTT. Residues: CASSPGASGTDTQYF. This chain joins TRBV13 and TRBJ2-3; D perhaps matches TRBD2 (6 bases). V lost 5 bases and J 1 base, leaving 13 bases between the germline ends. The CDR3 has 15 amino acids. Per germline, CDR1 PRHDT and CDR2 FYEKMQ (reference sequence).

The chain combines TRBV19 with TRBJ1-3; D is unresolved. V was pared by 10 bases and J by 0 bases, with 10 bases between. This CDR3 spans 13 amino acids. In germline, CDR1 is LNHDA, CDR2 SQIVND (reference sequence). The CDR3 sequence is CATSPGSGNTIYF. As DNA, the CDR3 is TGTGCCACCTCACCGGGCTCTGGAAACACCATATATTTT.

This rearrangement joins TRBV7-8 to TRBJ1-3; D perhaps matches TRBD1 (6 bases). CDR3 length: 16 amino acids. Germline V gene sequence: CDR1 SGHVS, CDR2 FQNEAQ. V lost 3 bases to trimming and J lost 7 bases, with 19 bases between them. As DNA, the CDR3 is TGTGCCAGCAGCTTGCAAGGGGGGTCCCTTCCGAACACCATATATTTT. This translates into CASSLQGGSLPNTIYF.

The chain is built from TRBV12-3 or TRBV12-4 and TRBJ1-2; 8 bases line up with TRBD1. Trimming took 6 bases from V and 4 from J; bases not matched to a gene: 4. CDR3 length: 13 amino acids. CDR3 amino acids: CASSEQGGYGYTF. In nucleotides, the CDR3 is TGTGCCAGCAGCGAACAGGGGGGCTATGGCTACACCTTC.

The chain recombines TRBV4-2 with TRBJ2-7, with a tentative D call TRBD2 (5 bases). The germline gives CDR1 LGHNA, CDR2 YNFKEQ. The CDR3 loop spans 15 amino acids. Trimming took 5 bases from V and 3 from J, leaving 17 bases between them. The CDR3 is CASSDLGRVGYEQYF. The CDR3 coding sequence is TGTGCCAGCAGCGACCTAGGGCGGGTAGGCTACGAGCAGTACTTC.

This clone turned up a few times. The J gene is TRBJ2-3, the V gene TRBV29-1, with TRBD2 matching 8 bases. The length of the CDR3 is 15 residues. J was trimmed by 4 bases and V by 2 bases; bases with no gene match: 8. Germline assignment: CDR1 SQVTM and CDR2 ANQGSEA. The DNA of the CDR3 is TGCAGCGTTGAACGGGGCGGGAGGAGGGCAGATACGCAGTATTTT. Protein: CSVERGGRRADTQYF.

The chain couples TRBV29-1 to TRBJ2-5; 7 bases line up with TRBD1. The germline V gene has CDR1 SQVTM and CDR2 ANQGSEA. This CDR3 is built from 12 residues. J lost 5 bases, V lost 5 bases, and 5 bases had no gene match. Here the CDR3 DNA reads TGCAGCGTTCCGAGGGGGCGGGAGACCCAGTACTTC. Translating it yields CSVPRGRETQYF.

The chain carries TRBV9 and TRBJ1-4, with 7 bases matching TRBD1. Germline V gene sequence: CDR1 SGDLS, CDR2 YYNGEE. The trim removed 4 bases at V and 4 bases at J, leaving 10 bases unmatched. The CDR3 is 16 residues long. Here the CDR3 reads CASSRGQALFNEKLFF. CDR3 sequence (DNA): TGTGCCAGCAGCCGAGGACAGGCCCTCTTTAATGAAAAACTGTTTTTT.

The rearrangement uses TRBV7-9 and TRBJ1-4, with 9 bases lining up with TRBD1. Germline V gene lookup returns CDR1 SEHNR and CDR2 FQNEAQ (reference sequence). V gave up 3 bases and J gave up 0 bases; unmatched junction bases: 8. This CDR3 contains 18 residues. The CDR3 protein is CASSLGTGGSSTNEKLFF. In DNA form, the CDR3 reads TGTGCCAGCAGCTTGGGAACAGGGGGCTCTTCAACTAATGAAAAACTGTTTTTT.

This clone appeared a few times. The V gene is TRBV4-1, the J gene TRBJ2-7, with no clear D. V was clipped by 0 bases and J by 0 bases, with 12 bases between them. The CDR3 extends over 16 amino acids. Germline V gene sequence: CDR1 MGHRA, CDR2 YSYEKL. In DNA form, the CDR3 reads TGCGCCAGCAGCCAAGATCGCACTTCTCCCTCCTACGAGCAGTACTTC. As protein: CASSQDRTSPSYEQYF.

This clone occurred once. The chain couples TRBV28 to TRBJ1-5; a weak D match, TRBD1 (5 bases). CDR1 and CDR2 from the germline V gene are MDHEN and SYDVKM. The CDR3 is 12 residues long. V lost 8 bases and J 4 bases, leaving 9 bases between the germline ends. The CDR3 region is CASRGTNQPQHF. The DNA of the CDR3 is TGTGCCAGCCGGGGCACTAATCAGCCCCAGCATTTT. Together with reference TRBV28 and TRBJ1-5, the CDR3 gives the full variable domain: DVKVTQSSRYLVKRTGEKVFLECVQDMDHENMFWYRQDPGLGLRLIYFSYDVKMKEKGDIPEGYSVSREKKERFSLILESASTNQTSMYLCASRGTNQPQHFGDGTRLSIL.

This clone was detected only a few times. V gene TRBV10-3 combines with J gene TRBJ1-1, with TRBD1 identical over 8 bases. Germline V gene lookup returns CDR1 ENHRY and CDR2 SYGVKD. J lost 0 bases, V lost 7 bases, and 4 bases had no gene match. The CDR3 is made up of 14 amino acids. CDR3 DNA sequence: TGTGCCATCAATGCGGGACAGGTGAACACTGAAGCTTTCTTT. This translates into CAINAGQVNTEAFF.

This clone occurred once. This rearrangement joins TRBV2 to TRBJ2-2; 9 bases line up with TRBD2. V shed 2 bases and J 6 bases; nucleotides not matched to a gene: 7. Looked up from germline, CDR1 is SNHLY and CDR2 is FYNNEI. The CDR3 has 16 amino acids. CDR3 protein: CASSESAGGPPGELFF. CDR3 DNA: TGTGCCAGCAGTGAATCGGCGGGGGGGCCCCCCGGGGAGCTGTTTTTT.

J is TRBJ2-5 and V is TRBV7-9; 7 bases are a match to TRBD2. This CDR3 region has 17 residues. The V and J ends lost 3 bases and 1 base, in that order; junction bases with no gene match: 11. Germline V gives CDR1 SEHNR, CDR2 FQNEAQ (reference sequence). The CDR3 sequence is CASSFYGSGVAQETQYF. The CDR3 DNA is TGTGCCAGCAGCTTCTATGGCAGCGGGGTAGCCCAAGAGACCCAGTACTTC.

The genes are TRBV5-1 and TRBJ1-4, with TRBD1 matching 9 bases. With 4 bases clipped from V and 7 bases from J, the junction kept 5 bases outside the gene matches. This CDR3 is 14 amino acids long. Germline V CDR1 and CDR2: SGHRS, YFSETQ. The CDR3 loop is CASSIGTGSEKLFF. The CDR3 DNA reads TGCGCCAGCAGCATCGGGACAGGGAGTGAAAAACTGTTTTTT.

The chain combines TRBV19 with TRBJ2-2; D is uncertain. This CDR3 is built from 17 residues. The V end lost 5 bases, the J end lost 8 bases, and 24 bases lay between the germline ends. The germline V gene encodes CDR1 LNHDA and CDR2 SQIVND (reference sequence). CDR3 loop: CASSSHAPRTGEGELFF. The CDR3 bases are TGTGCCAGTAGTTCCCACGCCCCTCGGACGGGTGAAGGGGAGCTGTTTTTT.

The rearrangement uses TRBV2 and TRBJ2-1; D possibly corresponds to TRBD2 (6 bases). V lost 2 bases, J lost 9 bases, and 11 bases lay in between. Per germline, CDR1 SNHLY and CDR2 FYNNEI. The CDR3 spans 13 residues. The CDR3 protein is CASSEREATEQFF. Written as DNA, the CDR3 is TGTGCCAGCAGTGAAAGGGAGGCGACTGAGCAGTTCTTC. Using reference TRBV2 and TRBJ2-1 for the parts outside the CDR3, the full variable domain is EPEVTQTPSHQVTQMGQEVILRCVPISNHLYFYWYRQILGQKVEFLVSFYNNEISEKSEIFDDQFSVERPDGSNFTLKIRSTKLEDSAMYFCASSEREATEQFFGPGTRLTVL.

J is TRBJ2-1 and V is TRBV3-1 (or the pseudogene TRBV3-2), with TRBD2 matching over 9 bases. From germline, CDR1 is LGHDT and CDR2 YNNKEL (reference sequence). The CDR3 length is 13 residues. V dropped 7 bases and J dropped 6; count of bases not matched to a gene: 4. CDR3 in DNA: TGTGCCAGCATGGCGGGAGGGTTCAATGAGCAGTTCTTC. Its translation: CASMAGGFNEQFF.

This chain uses TRBV19 with TRBJ1-5; D uncertain. CDR1 LNHDA and CDR2 SQIVND come from the germline V gene (reference sequence). Trimming shortened V by 7 bases and J by 1 base, and 14 bases separated the two germline ends. The CDR3 is 15 residues long. The CDR3 coding sequence is TGTGCCAGTAATCTCTCCCCCCACAGCAATCAGCCCCAGCATTTT. Translation: CASNLSPHSNQPQHF.

The V call is TRBV19, the J call TRBJ2-5, with D possibly matching TRBD2 (6 bases). CDR1 is LNHDA, CDR2 SQIVND, per germline (reference sequence). The CDR3 is 15 amino acids. V was cut by 5 bases and J by 5 bases, with 18 bases left in between. CDR3 sequence reads: CASSLTGEGWETQYF. The DNA of the CDR3 is TGTGCCAGTAGTCTGACGGGAGAGGGGTGGGAGACCCAGTACTTC.

The chain has TRBV5-1 and TRBJ2-7; the D gene is possibly TRBD2 (5 bases). V was cut by 0 bases and J by 5 bases, with 9 bases left in between. CDR1 is SGHRS and CDR2 is YFSETQ in the germline V gene. This CDR3 is built from 13 residues. CDR3 DNA sequence: TGCGCCAGCAGCTTGGGGGTTAGCGACGAGCAGTACTTC. Protein sequence: CASSLGVSDEQYF.

V and J are TRBV28 and TRBJ2-1, with D possibly TRBD1 on 5 matching bases. V was cut by 3 bases and J by 2 bases, with 8 bases left in between. The CDR3 spans 14 residues. CDR1 is MDHEN, CDR2 SYDVKM, per germline. The CDR3 spells CASSLQGTYNEQFF. In DNA, the CDR3 is TGTGCCAGCAGTTTGCAGGGCACCTACAATGAGCAGTTCTTC.

The chain joins TRBV7-2 to TRBJ2-2, with TRBD1 matching over 7 bases. This CDR3 has 14 amino acids. Germline trimming cut 5 bases from V and 3 bases from J; bases unmatched to any gene: 3. Germline CDR1 and CDR2: SGHTA and FQGNSA. The CDR3 spells CASSHTGDTGELFF. The CDR3 DNA reads TGTGCCAGCAGCCACACAGGGGACACCGGGGAGCTGTTTTTT.

The gene calls are TRBV5-1 and TRBJ2-2; the D is unclear. Trimming stripped 7 bases from V and 2 bases from J, with 12 bases between. Germline assignment: CDR1 SGHRS and CDR2 YFSETQ. CDR3 length equals 14 residues. This CDR3 is CASQLGDNTGELFF. The CDR3 nucleotides are TGCGCCAGCCAGCTCGGAGACAACACCGGGGAGCTGTTTTTT. The full variable domain, with the rest looked up from reference TRBV5-1 and TRBJ2-2, is KAGVTQTPRYLIKTRGQQVTLSCSPISGHRSVSWYQQTPGQGLQFLFEYFSETQRNKGNFPGRFSGRQFSNSRSEMNVSTLELGDSALYLCASQLGDNTGELFFGEGSRLTVL.

V is TRBV29-1 and J is TRBJ2-1; no clear D gene. Germline CDR1 SQVTM, CDR2 ANQGSEA. With 4 bases removed from V and 5 bases from J, the gap between germline ends came to 15 bases. The CDR3 totals 14 residues. The CDR3 sequence: CSVAGEVADNEQFF. CDR3 nucleotides: TGCAGCGTTGCGGGTGAGGTCGCTGACAATGAGCAGTTCTTC.

This clone was seen more than once but under ten times. The rearrangement uses TRBV5-1 and TRBJ2-1, with D perhaps matching TRBD1 or TRBD2 (7 bases each). CDR1 is SGHRS and CDR2 is YFSETQ in the germline V gene. Deletions cut 3 bases from V and 0 bases from J, with 19 bases between. The CDR3 covers 18 residues. CDR3 DNA: TGCGCCAGCAGCTCCGGCAGCGGGACAGCCTCCTCCTACAATGAGCAGTTCTTC. This encodes CASSSGSGTASSYNEQFF.